The rows below give T cell receptor beta chains drawn from one sample of a study of shared clonotypes between healthy human individuals. Clones were sequenced by immunoSEQ multiplex PCR, and TCRdb holds only the in-frame ones, with some missing. The table records around 1.4 million clones, around 98.5% of them present only once. Sequenced material: naive CD4+ T cells sorted from blood. These receptors all stem from a man aged 30 to 39 in good health. The CDR3 runs from the conserved cysteine through the conserved F or W. The D gene is left open where the match is weak. Clone sizes are given selectively: once, few, many, or a class where the clone is expanded.

TRBJ1-1	TRBV25-1	NA	NA	CASSTVTEAFF	TGTGCCAGTAGCACCGTAACTGAAGCTTTCTTT
TRBJ1-2	TRBV5-4	NA	NA	CASSLDSRGGHGYTF	TGTGCCAGCAGCTTGGACTCCAGGGGAGGCCATGGCTACACCTTC
TRBJ2-5	TRBV7-6	TRBD2	NA	CASSPVGSGGQETQYF	TGTGCCAGCAGCCCCGTGGGTAGCGGGGGCCAAGAGACCCAGTACTTC
TRBJ2-7	TRBV20-1	NA	NA	CSVLEQYF	TGCAGTGTGCTGGAGCAGTACTTC
TRBJ2-5	TRBV6-1	NA	NA	CASSWARQPQETQYF	TGTGCCAGCAGTTGGGCGCGACAACCCCAAGAGACCCAGTACTTC
TRBJ2-3	TRBV7-6	TRBD2	NA	CASSREVAGVDGTQYF	TGTGCCAGCAGCCGGGAGGTAGCGGGAGTTGACGGTACGCAGTATTTT
TRBJ2-3	TRBV18	TRBD2	NA	CASSQTSGYTDTQYF	TGTGCCAGCTCACAGACTAGCGGATACACAGATACGCAGTATTTT
TRBJ2-2	TRBV28	TRBD1	NA	CASSLTGLNTGELFF	TGTGCCAGCAGTTTGACAGGGTTGAACACCGGGGAGCTGTTTTTT
TRBJ1-5	TRBV30	NA	NA	CAWSGLNYSNQPQHF	TGTGCCTGGAGTGGCCTCAACTATAGCAATCAGCCCCAGCATTTT
TRBJ2-6	TRBV11-3	NA	NA	CASSFLAPSSGANVLTF	TGTGCCAGCAGCTTTCTAGCGCCAAGCTCTGGGGCCAACGTCCTGACTTTC
TRBJ2-1	TRBV5-1	NA	NA	CASSLNNEQFF	TGCGCCAGCAGCTTGAATAATGAGCAGTTCTTC
TRBJ1-1	TRBV25-1	NA	NA	CASSRGTEAFF	TGTGCCAGCAGTCGGGGGACTGAAGCTTTCTTT
TRBJ2-2	TRBV2	TRBD1	NA	CASSVEGPTDRGGGELFF	TGTGCCAGCAGTGTAGAGGGCCCAACGGACAGGGGAGGCGGGGAGCTGTTTTTT
TRBJ2-2	TRBV29-1	NA	NA	CSVDLVGTGELFF	TGCAGCGTTGATCTTGTCGGCACCGGGGAGCTGTTTTTT
TRBJ2-7	TRBV19	TRBD2	NA	CASSRGLAGAYEQYF	TGTGCCAGTAGTCGGGGACTAGCGGGAGCCTACGAGCAGTACTTC
TRBJ2-7	TRBV5-1	NA	NA	CASHPGVVMGRAYEQYF	TGCGCCTCCCATCCGGGGGTCGTAATGGGGAGAGCCTACGAGCAGTACTTC
TRBJ2-5	TRBV4-3	NA	NA	CASSRGAQETQYF	TGCGCCAGCAGCCGAGGGGCCCAGGAGACCCAGTACTTC
TRBJ2-1	TRBV5-1	NA	NA	CASSPPGTLGNEQFF	TGCGCCAGCAGCCCCCCCGGGACACTGGGTAATGAGCAGTTCTTC
TRBJ2-7	TRBV7-9	TRBD1	NA	CASSSDDRASYEQYF	TGTGCCAGCAGCTCCGACGACAGGGCCTCCTACGAGCAGTACTTC
TRBJ2-2	TRBV30	TRBD2	NA	CAWSPLAGGSGELFF	TGTGCCTGGAGTCCGCTAGCGGGAGGGTCCGGGGAGCTGTTTTTT
TRBJ2-5	TRBV7-2	TRBD2	NA	CASSLRLAGGMKETQYF	TGTGCCAGCAGCTTAAGGCTAGCGGGAGGTATGAAAGAGACCCAGTACTTC
TRBJ1-2	TRBV5-1	NA	NA	CASSLARGPNYGYTF	TGCGCCAGCAGCTTGGCAAGGGGACCTAACTATGGCTACACCTTC
TRBJ2-7	TRBV28	NA	NA	CASSKTGRSEQYF	TGTGCCAGCAGTAAAACGGGTAGGTCCGAGCAGTACTTC
TRBJ2-7	TRBV6-1	TRBD2	NA	CASRRTSGSYEQYF	TGTGCCAGCAGAAGGACTAGCGGATCCTACGAGCAGTACTTC
TRBJ2-1	TRBV27	NA	NA	CASSTDRMNNEQFF	TGTGCCAGCAGTACGGACAGAATGAACAATGAGCAGTTCTTC
TRBJ2-7	TRBV27	NA	NA	CASSNSGLSYEQYF	TGTGCCAGCAGCAATAGCGGCTTATCCTACGAGCAGTACTTC
TRBJ2-5	TRBV18	NA	NA	CASSPLGGQETQYF	TGTGCCAGCTCACCACTCGGGGGCCAAGAGACCCAGTACTTC
TRBJ2-2	TRBV9	NA	NA	CASSGPGPYTGELFF	TGTGCCAGCAGCGGCCCCGGGCCCTACACCGGGGAGCTGTTTTTT
TRBJ1-2	TRBV2	NA	once	CASSEAQGGGYTF	TGTGCCAGCAGTGAAGCGCAAGGTGGCGGCTACACCTTC
TRBJ2-7	TRBV5-1	NA	NA	CASSRTASYEQYF	TGCGCCAGCAGCCGGACAGCCTCCTACGAGCAGTACTTC
TRBJ2-7	TRBV2	NA	NA	CASSGDGTYEQYF	TGTGCCAGCAGCGGGGACGGGACCTACGAGCAGTACTTC
TRBJ1-1	TRBV6-1	NA	NA	CASSESRGLGQTEAFF	TGTGCCAGCAGTGAATCGCGGGGCCTGGGGCAGACTGAAGCTTTCTTT
TRBJ2-5	TRBV9	NA	NA	CASSVELAQETQYF	TGTGCCAGCAGCGTAGAACTAGCCCAAGAGACCCAGTACTTC
TRBJ2-3	TRBV7-2	TRBD2	NA	CASSLARTSGTDTQYF	TGTGCCAGCAGCTTAGCCCGGACTAGCGGAACAGATACGCAGTATTTT
TRBJ1-4	TRBV29-1	TRBD1	NA	CSVTGTGLNEKLFF	TGCAGCGTTACCGGGACAGGCCTTAATGAAAAACTGTTTTTT
TRBJ2-7	TRBV10-3	TRBD2	NA	CAISESGLAGAEQYF	TGTGCCATCAGTGAGAGTGGACTAGCGGGAGCTGAGCAGTACTTC
TRBJ2-5	TRBV18	NA	NA	CASSPPGLGETQYF	TGTGCCAGCTCACCACCGGGACTCGGAGAGACCCAGTACTTC
TRBJ1-4	TRBV30	NA	NA	CAWSVGGEKLFF	TGTGCCTGGAGTGTCGGAGGGGAAAAACTGTTTTTT
TRBJ2-7	TRBV29-1	NA	NA	CSATQSSYEQYF	TGCAGCGCTACCCAAAGCTCCTACGAGCAGTACTTC
TRBJ2-3	TRBV7-9	TRBD2	NA	CASSSGLAADTQYF	TGTGCCAGCAGCTCGGGACTAGCGGCAGATACGCAGTATTTT
TRBJ2-7	TRBV18	TRBD1	once	CASSPRDSSYEQYF	TGTGCCAGCTCACCTCGGGACAGCTCCTACGAGCAGTACTTC
TRBJ1-5	TRBV5-1	NA	NA	CASSLDPSGGGQPQHF	TGCGCCAGCAGCTTGGATCCATCGGGAGGCGGTCAGCCCCAGCATTTT
TRBJ1-1	TRBV6-6	TRBD1	NA	CASSYEDRSEAFF	TGTGCCAGCAGTTATGAGGACAGGAGTGAAGCTTTCTTT
TRBJ2-1	TRBV25-1	NA	NA	CASSGGGLGSYNEQFF	TGTGCCAGCAGTGGCGGTGGGCTGGGTTCCTACAATGAGCAGTTCTTC
TRBJ2-5	TRBV6-5	NA	once	CASSLRDTQTQYF	TGTGCCAGCAGCCTTCGGGACACGCAGACCCAGTACTTC
TRBJ2-7	TRBV27	TRBD1	NA	CASSLDRGRNLAYEQYF	TGTGCCAGCAGCCTCGACAGGGGGAGGAACCTCGCCTACGAGCAGTACTTC
TRBJ2-7	TRBV9	NA	NA	CASSVAGWGPHEQYF	TGTGCCAGCAGCGTAGCGGGCTGGGGTCCCCACGAGCAGTACTTC
TRBJ1-5	TRBV19	NA	NA	CASKSGNQPQHF	TGTGCCAGTAAGTCGGGCAATCAGCCCCAGCATTTT
TRBJ1-5	TRBV28	NA	NA	CASSPVGGSRHF	TGTGCCAGCAGCCCCGTAGGGGGGTCAAGGCATTTT
TRBJ2-7	TRBV5-1	NA	NA	CASSLGGTDEQYF	TGCGCCAGCAGCTTAGGGGGGACGGATGAGCAGTACTTC
TRBJ2-4	TRBV25-1	TRBD1	NA	CASSDGQVVAKNIQYF	TGTGCCAGCAGTGATGGACAGGTTGTTGCCAAAAACATTCAGTACTTC
TRBJ2-1	TRBV9	TRBD1	NA	CASSAGTGSRNEQFF	TGTGCCAGCAGCGCCGGGACAGGGAGTCGGAATGAGCAGTTCTTC
TRBJ2-7	TRBV5-6	NA	NA	CASTWGRSPSYEQYF	TGTGCCAGCACCTGGGGGAGGTCACCCTCCTACGAGCAGTACTTC
TRBJ1-4	TRBV7-9	TRBD1	NA	CASSRTGSVEKLFF	TGTGCCAGCAGCAGGACAGGGTCGGTTGAAAAACTGTTTTTT
TRBJ1-5	TRBV10-2	TRBD1	NA	CASSRQGRSNQPQHF	TGCGCCAGCAGCCGACAGGGCCGTAGCAATCAGCCCCAGCATTTT